This T cell receptor (beta chain) was recovered during a study of T cell responses to AZD1222 COVID-19 vaccine. Across the whole study: Samples with a second dose at about 4 or about 12 weeks were pooled together. Study-level results: Only five or six individuals given AZD1222 were seropositive at baseline. The donors showed a predominance of white British ancestry and of females, with possible underestimation of clonal diversity.

Trimming took off 2 bases at V and 5 bases at J, with 10 bases between the two ends. Germline V gene lookup returns CDR1 MNHEY and CDR2 SVGEGT. The CDR3 covers 14 residues. Repertoires were generated with immunoSEQ multiplex PCR, while TCRdb's copy carries only in-frame clones and drops some. The sample holds 84,000 or so clones; about 85% are singletons and the top ten take 1.5%. Details on this clone: Its target is not known.

Sequenced here: peripheral blood, sampled on day 0 of AZD1222 vaccination. The rearrangement links TRBV6-2 or TRBV6-3 to TRBJ1-5; a weak D match, TRBD1 (6 bases). The sequence came from an adult in good health. CDR3 in DNA: TGTGCCAGCAGTTACGGGTCAGGGGATCAGCCCCAGCATTTT. Translation gives CASSYGSGDQPQHF.